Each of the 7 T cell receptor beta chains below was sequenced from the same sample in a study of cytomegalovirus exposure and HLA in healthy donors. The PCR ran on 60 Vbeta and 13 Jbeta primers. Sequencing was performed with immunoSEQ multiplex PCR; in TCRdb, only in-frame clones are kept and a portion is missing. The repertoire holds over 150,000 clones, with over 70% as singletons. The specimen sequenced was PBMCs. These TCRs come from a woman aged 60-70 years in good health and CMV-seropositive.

The CDR3 coding sequence is TGTGCCAGCAGTCCACAGGGGGCATATGGCTACACCTTC. Protein sequence: CASSPQGAYGYTF. The chain is built from TRBV28 and TRBJ1-2; TRBD1 matches at 9 bases. The V gene end was trimmed by 5 bases and the J gene end by 5 bases; junction bases not matched to a gene: 3. This CDR3 contains 13 residues. The germline gives CDR1 MDHEN, CDR2 SYDVKM.

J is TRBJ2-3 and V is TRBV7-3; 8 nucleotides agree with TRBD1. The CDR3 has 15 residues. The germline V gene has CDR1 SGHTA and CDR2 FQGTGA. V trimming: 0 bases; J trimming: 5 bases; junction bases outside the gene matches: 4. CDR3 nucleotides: TGTGCCAGCAGCTTAACACCAGGGGGCATAGATACGCAGTATTTT. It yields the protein CASSLTPGGIDTQYF. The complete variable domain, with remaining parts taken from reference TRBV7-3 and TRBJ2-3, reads GAGVSQTPSNKVTEKGKYVELRCDPISGHTALYWYRQSLGQGPEFLIYFQGTGAADDSGLPNDRFFAVRPEGSVSTLKIQRTERGDSAVYLCASSLTPGGIDTQYFGPGTRLTVL.

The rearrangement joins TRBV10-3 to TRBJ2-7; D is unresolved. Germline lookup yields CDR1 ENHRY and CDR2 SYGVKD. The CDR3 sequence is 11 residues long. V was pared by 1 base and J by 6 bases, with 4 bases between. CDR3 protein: CAISELAEQYF. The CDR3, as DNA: TGTGCCATCAGTGAGTTGGCCGAGCAGTACTTC.

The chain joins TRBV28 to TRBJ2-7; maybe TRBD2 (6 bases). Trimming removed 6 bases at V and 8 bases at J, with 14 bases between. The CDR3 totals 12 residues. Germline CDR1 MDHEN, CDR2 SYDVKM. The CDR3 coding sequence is TGTGCCAGCAGGGGACTCAGGGCTAAGCAGTACTTC. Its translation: CASRGLRAKQYF.

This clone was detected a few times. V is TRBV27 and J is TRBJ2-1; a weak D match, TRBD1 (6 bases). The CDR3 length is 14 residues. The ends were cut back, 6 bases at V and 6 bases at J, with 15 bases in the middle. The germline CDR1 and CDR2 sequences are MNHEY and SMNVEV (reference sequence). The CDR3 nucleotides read TGTGCCAGCAGCTCCTACAGGGCCGGCAATGAGCAGTTCTTC. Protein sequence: CASSSYRAGNEQFF.

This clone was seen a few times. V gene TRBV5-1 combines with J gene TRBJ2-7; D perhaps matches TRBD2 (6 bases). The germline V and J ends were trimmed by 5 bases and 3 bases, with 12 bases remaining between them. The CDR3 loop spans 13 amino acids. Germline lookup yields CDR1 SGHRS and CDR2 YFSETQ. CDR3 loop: CASRSSGDYEQYF. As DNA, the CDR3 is TGCGCCAGCAGGAGTAGCGGAGACTACGAGCAGTACTTC.

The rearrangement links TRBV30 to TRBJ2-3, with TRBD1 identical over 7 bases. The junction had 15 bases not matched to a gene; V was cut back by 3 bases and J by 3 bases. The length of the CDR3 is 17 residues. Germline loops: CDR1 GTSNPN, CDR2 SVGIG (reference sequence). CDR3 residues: CAWSDYQGTASTDTQYF. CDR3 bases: TGTGCCTGGAGCGACTACCAAGGGACAGCGAGTACAGATACGCAGTATTTT.